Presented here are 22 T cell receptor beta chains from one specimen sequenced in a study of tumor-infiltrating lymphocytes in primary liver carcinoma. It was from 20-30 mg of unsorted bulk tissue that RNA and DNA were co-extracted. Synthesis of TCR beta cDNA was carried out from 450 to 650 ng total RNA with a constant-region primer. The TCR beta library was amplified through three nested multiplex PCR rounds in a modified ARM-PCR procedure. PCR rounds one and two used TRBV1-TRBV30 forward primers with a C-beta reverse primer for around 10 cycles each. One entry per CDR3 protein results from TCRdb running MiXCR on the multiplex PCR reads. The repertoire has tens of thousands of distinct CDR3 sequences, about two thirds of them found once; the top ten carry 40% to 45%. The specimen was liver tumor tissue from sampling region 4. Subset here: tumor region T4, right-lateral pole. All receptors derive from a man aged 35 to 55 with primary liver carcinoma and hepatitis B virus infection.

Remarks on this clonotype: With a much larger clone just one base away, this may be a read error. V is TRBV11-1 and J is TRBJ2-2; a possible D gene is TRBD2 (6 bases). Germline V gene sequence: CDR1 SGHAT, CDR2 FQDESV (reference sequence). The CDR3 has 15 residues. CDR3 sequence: CDSSYTGPFSGGLFF. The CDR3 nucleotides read TGTGACAGCAGCTATACAGGACCTTTCTCCGGGGGGCTGTTTTTT. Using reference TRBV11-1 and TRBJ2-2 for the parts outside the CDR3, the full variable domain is EAEVAQSPRYKITEKSQAVAFWCDPISGHATLYWYRQILGQGPELLVQFQDESVVDDSQLPKDRFSAERLKGVDSTLKIQPAELGDSAMYLCDSSYTGPFSGGLFFGEGSRLTVL.

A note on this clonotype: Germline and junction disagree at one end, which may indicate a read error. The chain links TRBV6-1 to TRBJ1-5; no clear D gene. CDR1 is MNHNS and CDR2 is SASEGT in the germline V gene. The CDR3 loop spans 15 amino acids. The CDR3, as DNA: TGTGCCAGTAGTGTAGCACGGACGGCAAACCAGCCCCAGCATTTT. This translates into CASSVARTANQPQHF.

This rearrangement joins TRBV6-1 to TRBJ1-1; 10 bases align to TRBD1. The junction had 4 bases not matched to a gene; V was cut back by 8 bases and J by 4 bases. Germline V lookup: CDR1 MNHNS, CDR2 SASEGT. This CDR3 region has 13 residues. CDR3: CASPRTGGTEAFF. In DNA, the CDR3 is TGTGCCAGCCCCAGGACAGGGGGCACTGAAGCTTTCTTT.

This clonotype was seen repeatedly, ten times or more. The CDR3 nucleotides are TGTGCCAGCAGCCAAGCCAGAAGCGGGAGGGCTGGGGCCAACGTCCTGACTTTC. It yields the protein CASSQARSGRAGANVLTF. The chain recombines TRBV4-2 with TRBJ2-6, with 10 positions matching TRBD2. The germline CDR1 and CDR2 sequences are LGHNA and YNFKEQ. The length of the CDR3 is 18 residues. V gave up 1 base and J gave up 2 bases; unmatched junction bases: 5.

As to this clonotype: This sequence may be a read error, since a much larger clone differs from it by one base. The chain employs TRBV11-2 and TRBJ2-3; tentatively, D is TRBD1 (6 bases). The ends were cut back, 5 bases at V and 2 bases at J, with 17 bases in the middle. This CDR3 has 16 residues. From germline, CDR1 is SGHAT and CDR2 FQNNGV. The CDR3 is CASSIRNTGNTDTQYF. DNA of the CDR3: TGTGCCAGCAGCATAAGAAATACAGGGAACACAGATACGCAGTATTTT.

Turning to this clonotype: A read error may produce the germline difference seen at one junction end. CDR3 sequence (DNA): TGCAGCGTTGAGGGGCAGAGCGTCGGGGGCATTCATTATTTC. Its protein is CSVEGQSVGGIHYF. The V and J genes are TRBV29-1 and TRBJ2-4; the D call may be TRBD1 or TRBD2 (6 bases each). The CDR3 runs 14 residues. Germline V CDR1 and CDR2: SQVTM, ANQGSEA.

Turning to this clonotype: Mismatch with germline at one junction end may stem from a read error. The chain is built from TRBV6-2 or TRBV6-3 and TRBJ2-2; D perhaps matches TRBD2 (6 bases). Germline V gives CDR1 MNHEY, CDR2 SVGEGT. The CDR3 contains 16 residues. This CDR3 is CASSLTRDQNTGELFF. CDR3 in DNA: TGTGCCAGCAGTCTGACGCGGGACCAGAACACTGGGGAGCTGTTTTTT.

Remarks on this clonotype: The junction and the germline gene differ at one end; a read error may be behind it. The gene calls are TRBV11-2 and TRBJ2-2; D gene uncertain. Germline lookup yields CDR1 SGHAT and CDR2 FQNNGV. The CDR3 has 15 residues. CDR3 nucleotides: TGTGCCAGCAGTTTTGCGGAATCGAACACTGGGGAGCTGTTTTTT. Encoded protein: CASSFAESNTGELFF. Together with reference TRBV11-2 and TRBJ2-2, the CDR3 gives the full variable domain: EAGVAQSPRYKIIEKRQSVAFWCNPISGHATLYWYQQILGQGPKLLIQFQNNGVVDDSQLPKDRFSAERLKGVDSTLKIQPAKLEDSAVYLCASSFAESNTGELFFGEGSRLTVL.

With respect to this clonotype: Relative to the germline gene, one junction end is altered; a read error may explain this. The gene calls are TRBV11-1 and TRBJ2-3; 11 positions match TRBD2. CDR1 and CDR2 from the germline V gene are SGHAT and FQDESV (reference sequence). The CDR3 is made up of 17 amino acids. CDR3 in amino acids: CASSLARTSGSTDAQYF. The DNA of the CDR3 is TGTGCCAGCAGCTTAGCTAGGACTAGCGGGTCCACAGATGCGCAGTATTTT. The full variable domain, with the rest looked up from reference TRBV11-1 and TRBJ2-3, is EAEVAQSPRYKITEKSQAVAFWCDPISGHATLYWYRQILGQGPELLVQFQDESVVDDSQLPKDRFSAERLKGVDSTLKIQPAELGDSAMYLCASSLARTSGSTDAQYFGPGTRLTVL.

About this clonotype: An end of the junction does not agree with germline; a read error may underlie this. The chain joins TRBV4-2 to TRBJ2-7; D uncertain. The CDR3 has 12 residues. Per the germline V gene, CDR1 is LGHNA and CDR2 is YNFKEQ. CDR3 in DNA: TGTGCTAGCAACCAAGAGGCCCACGAGCAGTACTTC. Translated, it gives CASNQEAHEQYF.

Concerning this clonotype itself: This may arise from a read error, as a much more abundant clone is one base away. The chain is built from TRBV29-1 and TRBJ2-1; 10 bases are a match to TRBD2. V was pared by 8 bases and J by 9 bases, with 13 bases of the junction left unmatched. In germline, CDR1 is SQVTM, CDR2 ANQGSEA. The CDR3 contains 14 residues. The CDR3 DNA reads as TGCAGCATTGTACGGCTAGCGGGAGTTCTTGAGCAGTTCTTC. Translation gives CSIVRLAGVLEQFF.

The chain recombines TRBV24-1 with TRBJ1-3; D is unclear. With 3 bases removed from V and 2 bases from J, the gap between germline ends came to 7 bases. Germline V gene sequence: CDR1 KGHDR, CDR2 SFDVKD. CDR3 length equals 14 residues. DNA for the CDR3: TGTGCCACCAGTGATCCCGGAACTGGAAACACCATATATTTT. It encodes CATSDPGTGNTIYF.

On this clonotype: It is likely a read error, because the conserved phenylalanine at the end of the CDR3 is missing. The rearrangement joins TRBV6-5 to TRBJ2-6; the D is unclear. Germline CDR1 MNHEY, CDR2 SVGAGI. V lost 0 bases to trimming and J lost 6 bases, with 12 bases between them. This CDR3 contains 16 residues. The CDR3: CASSYSPTTVANVLTL. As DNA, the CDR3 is TGTGCCAGCAGTTACTCCCCAACGACTGTGGCCAACGTCCTGACTTTA.

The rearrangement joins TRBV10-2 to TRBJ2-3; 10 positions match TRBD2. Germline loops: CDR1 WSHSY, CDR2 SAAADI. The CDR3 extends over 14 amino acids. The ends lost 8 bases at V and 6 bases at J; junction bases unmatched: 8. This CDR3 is CASQREGRADTQYF. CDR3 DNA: TGCGCCAGCCAGCGGGAGGGCCGGGCGGATACGCAGTATTTT.

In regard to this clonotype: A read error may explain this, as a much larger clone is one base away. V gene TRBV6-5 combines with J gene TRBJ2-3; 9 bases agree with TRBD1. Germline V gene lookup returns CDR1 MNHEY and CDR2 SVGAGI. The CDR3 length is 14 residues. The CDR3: CVSRRTGGTDTQYF. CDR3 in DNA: TGTGTCAGCAGAAGGACAGGGGGCACAGATACGCAGTATTTT.

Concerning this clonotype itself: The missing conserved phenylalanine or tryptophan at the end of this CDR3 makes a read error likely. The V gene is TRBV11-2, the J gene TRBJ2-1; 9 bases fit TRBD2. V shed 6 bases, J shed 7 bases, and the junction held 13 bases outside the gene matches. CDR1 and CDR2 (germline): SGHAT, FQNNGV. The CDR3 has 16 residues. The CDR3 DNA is TGTGCCAGCAGTCTTGAGCTCCTAGCGGGAATGAATGAGCAGTTCATC. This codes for CASSLELLAGMNEQFI.

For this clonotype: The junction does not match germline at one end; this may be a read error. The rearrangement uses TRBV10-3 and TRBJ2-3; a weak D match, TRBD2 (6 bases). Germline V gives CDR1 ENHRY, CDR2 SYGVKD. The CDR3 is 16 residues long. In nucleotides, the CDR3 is TGTGCCATCAGGCATACTAGCAGGGCTAGCACAGATACGCCGTATTTT. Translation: CAIRHTSRASTDTPYF.

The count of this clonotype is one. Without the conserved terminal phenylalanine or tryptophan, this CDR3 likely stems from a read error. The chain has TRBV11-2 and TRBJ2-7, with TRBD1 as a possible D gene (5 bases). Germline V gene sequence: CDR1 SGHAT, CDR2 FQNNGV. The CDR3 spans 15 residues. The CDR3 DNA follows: TGTGTCAGCAGCTTCATGACAGATGCGGACTACGAGCAGTACTTA. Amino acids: CVSSFMTDADYEQYL.

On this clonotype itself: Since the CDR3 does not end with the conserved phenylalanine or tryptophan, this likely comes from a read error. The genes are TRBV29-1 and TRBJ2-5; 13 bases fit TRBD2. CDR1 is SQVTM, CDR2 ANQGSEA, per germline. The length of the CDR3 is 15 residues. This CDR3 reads CNVRTSGSWAETQYL. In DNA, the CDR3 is TGCAACGTTCGGACTAGCGGGAGTTGGGCAGAGACCCAGTACTTA.

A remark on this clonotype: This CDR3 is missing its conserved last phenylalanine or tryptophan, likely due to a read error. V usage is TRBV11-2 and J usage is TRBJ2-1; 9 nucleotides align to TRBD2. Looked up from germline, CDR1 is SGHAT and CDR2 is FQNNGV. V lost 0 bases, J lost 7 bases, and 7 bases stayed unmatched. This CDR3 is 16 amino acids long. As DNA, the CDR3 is TGTGCCAGCAGCTTAGATCTCCTAGCGGGAATAAATGAGCAGTTCTAC. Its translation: CASSLDLLAGINEQFY.

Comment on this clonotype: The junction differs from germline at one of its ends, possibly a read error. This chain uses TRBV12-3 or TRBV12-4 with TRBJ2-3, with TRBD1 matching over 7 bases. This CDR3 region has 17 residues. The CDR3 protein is CASSYRRDSFVTDTQYF. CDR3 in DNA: TGTGCTAGCAGTTATCGCCGGGACAGTTTTGTTACAGATACGCAGTATTTT.

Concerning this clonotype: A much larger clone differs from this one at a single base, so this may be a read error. The CDR3 loop is CASSDSGTFTDTQYF. The CDR3 nucleotides read TGTGCCAGCAGTGACTCCGGGACTTTCACAGATACGCAGTATTTT. The V and J genes are TRBV6-1 and TRBJ2-3; D possibly corresponds to TRBD2 (6 bases). The CDR3 length is 15 residues. In germline, CDR1 is MNHNS, CDR2 SASEGT. V gave up 3 bases and J gave up 2 bases, with 12 bases separating them.